The 15 T cell receptor beta chains listed next were all sequenced from one sample in a study of blood T cell repertoires in COVID-19. Only in-frame clones appear in the TCRdb table, and some are missing; sequencing was by immunoSEQ multiplex PCR. The sample holds 180,000 or so clones; roughly 82% are singletons and the top ten take approximately 10%. Sequencing was carried out using PBMCs or T cells enriched from blood (not recorded which). The receptors originated from a man over 45 who had recovered from COVID-19.

The CDR3 loop is CASSPSGGQGRMNTEAFF. As DNA, the CDR3 is TGTGCCAGTAGTCCTTCGGGGGGCCAGGGTCGGATGAACACTGAAGCTTTCTTT. This rearrangement joins TRBV19 to TRBJ1-1; D perhaps matches TRBD1 (6 bases). The CDR3 is made up of 18 amino acids. Germline V lookup: CDR1 LNHDA, CDR2 SQIVND (reference sequence). The ends were cut back, 5 bases at V and 0 bases at J, with 22 bases in the middle.

This rearrangement joins TRBV20-1 to TRBJ2-1; maybe TRBD1 (5 bases). The germline V gene has CDR1 DFQATT and CDR2 SNEGSKA (reference sequence). Trimming left V 3 bases short and J 4 bases short, with 13 bases between. The CDR3 consists of 14 residues. The CDR3 DNA reads TGCAGTGCTAGTAGGGGCGCCACTTACAATGAGCAGTTCTTC. Its translation: CSASRGATYNEQFF.

There are many counts of this clone. J is TRBJ2-1 and V is TRBV6-5; TRBD2 might be the D (6 bases). Per the germline V gene, CDR1 is MNHEY and CDR2 is SVGAGI. CDR3 size: 15 residues. V lost 0 bases, J lost 0 bases, and 6 bases lay in between. In DNA form, the CDR3 reads TGTGCCAGCAGTTACTCGGGGGGCTCCTACAATGAGCAGTTCTTC. It encodes CASSYSGGSYNEQFF.

V gene TRBV7-9 combines with J gene TRBJ2-5, with D possibly TRBD1 on 6 matching bases. This CDR3 has 14 amino acids. The V end was cut by 3 bases, the J end by 3 bases, with 11 bases between. CDR1 is SEHNR, CDR2 FQNEAQ, per germline (reference sequence). CDR3 DNA sequence: TGTGCCAGCAGCTTGACAGGACCAGAAGAGACCCAGTACTTC. Translating gives CASSLTGPEETQYF. The whole variable domain, remainder taken from reference TRBV7-9 and TRBJ2-5, is DTGVSQNPRHKITKRGQNVTFRCDPISEHNRLYWYRQTLGQGPEFLTYFQNEAQLEKSRLLSDRFSAERPKGSFSTLEIQRTEQGDSAMYLCASSLTGPEETQYFGPGTRLLVL.

This clone came up once. The chain is built from TRBV6-5 and TRBJ2-1; 8 nucleotides line up with TRBD2. Germline values: CDR1 MNHEY, CDR2 SVGAGI. CDR3 length: 14 amino acids. V gave up 4 bases and J gave up 4 bases; unmatched junction bases: 3. The CDR3 sequence: CASSWRGAYNEQFF. CDR3 in DNA: TGTGCCAGCAGTTGGCGGGGGGCTTACAATGAGCAGTTCTTC.

This clone was observed a single time. In DNA, the CDR3 is TGCAGCGTTATGACTAGCGAAAAGATCAATGAGCAGTTCTTC. It is translated as CSVMTSEKINEQFF. The chain links TRBV29-1 to TRBJ2-1; 8 bases align to TRBD2. This CDR3 spans 14 amino acids. The V and J ends lost 5 bases and 6 bases, in that order; junction bases with no gene match: 9. The germline V gene has CDR1 SQVTM and CDR2 ANQGSEA.

The chain carries TRBV19 and TRBJ2-3, with 7 bases matching TRBD1. After removal of 2 bases from V and 0 bases from J, the junction contained 2 bases not matched to a gene. CDR3 length: 15 residues. The germline V gene has CDR1 LNHDA and CDR2 SQIVND (reference sequence). CDR3 DNA: TGTGCCAGTAGTATATCGACAGGGAGCACAGATACGCAGTATTTT. Translating gives CASSISTGSTDTQYF.

The chain is built from TRBV5-1 and TRBJ2-7; TRBD1 matches at 9 bases. CDR3 length equals 13 residues. The germline gives CDR1 SGHRS, CDR2 YFSETQ. Germline trimming cut 7 bases from V and 2 bases from J; bases unmatched to any gene: 4. Written as DNA, the CDR3 is TGCGCCAGCGGACAGGGGATTACCTACGAGCAGTACTTC. As protein: CASGQGITYEQYF.

The chain employs TRBV19 and TRBJ1-2; D unclear. The CDR3 is made up of 13 amino acids. Germline CDR1 is LNHDA and CDR2 is SQIVND (reference sequence). The V gene lost 6 bases and the J gene lost 4 bases, with 12 bases spanning the gap. CDR3 DNA: TGTGCCAGTAGAGAGGGCTGGATCTATGGCTACACCTTC. Its translation: CASREGWIYGYTF.

The chain carries TRBV2 and TRBJ1-4; the match to TRBD1 covers 8 bases. Germline-derived CDR1 and CDR2 are SNHLY and FYNNEI. The V gene end was trimmed by 7 bases and the J gene end by 3 bases; junction bases not matched to a gene: 4. The CDR3 runs to 14 residues. CDR3 bases: TGTGCCAGCAACCCGGACAGGGCTAATGAAAAACTGTTTTTT. This codes for CASNPDRANEKLFF.

J is TRBJ2-2 and V is TRBV9, with a possible D match to TRBD1 (7 bases). The CDR3 contains 15 residues. The ends were cut back, 3 bases at V and 6 bases at J, with 15 bases in the middle. The germline V gene has CDR1 SGDLS and CDR2 YYNGEE. This CDR3 is CASSARDRLAGELFF. CDR3 nucleotides: TGTGCCAGCAGCGCCCGGGACAGACTAGCCGGGGAGCTGTTTTTT.

This clone was seen ten or more times. V gene TRBV5-6 combines with J gene TRBJ1-2; the match to TRBD1 covers 7 bases. CDR3 length: 13 amino acids. Germline CDR1 is SGHDT and CDR2 is YYEEEE. J was trimmed by 2 bases and V by 4 bases; bases with no gene match: 2. The CDR3 nucleotides are TGTGCCAGCAGCCCGACAGGGAACTATGGCTACACCTTC. Its protein is CASSPTGNYGYTF.

This clone occurred a few times. This chain joins TRBV1 and TRBJ2-1; the table gives TRBD1 as D, unverified against the DNA. TRBV1 is described as a pseudogene. The length of the CDR3 is 15 residues. CDR3 sequence: CTSRLQGTSYNEQFF. The DNA for the CDR3 is TGCACCAGCAGGCTACAGGGTACCTCCTACAATGAGCAGTTCTTC.

This chain connects TRBV7-8 to TRBJ1-3, with D perhaps matching TRBD1 (5 bases). The CDR3 length is 13 residues. V shed 10 bases and J shed 4 bases, with 14 bases lying between them. Germline CDR1 is SGHVS and CDR2 is FQNEAQ. In DNA form, the CDR3 reads TGTGCCACCGAGGTTGGGGCCGGAAACACCATATATTTT. Translating it yields CATEVGAGNTIYF.

This chain links TRBV5-8 with TRBJ2-7; TRBD1 matches 9 bases. After removal of 4 bases from V and 2 bases from J, the junction contained 7 bases not matched to a gene. Germline assignment: CDR1 SGHTS and CDR2 YDEGEE. CDR3 length: 15 residues. CDR3 sequence reads: CASSTGTGRTYEQYF. The CDR3, as DNA: TGTGCCAGCAGCACAGGGACAGGGCGTACCTACGAGCAGTACTTC. The variable domain in full, with the rest retrieved from reference TRBV5-8 and TRBJ2-7, is EAGVTQSPTHLIKTRGQQATLRCSPISGHTSVYWYQQALGLGLQFLLWYDEGEERNRGNFPPRFSGRQFPNYSSELNVNALELEDSALYLCASSTGTGRTYEQYFGPGTRLTVT.